This TCR beta chain was documented in a study of cytomegalovirus exposure and HLA in healthy donors. On the study more broadly: HLA-typed donors were the source of about 85 million unique TCRs held in an early data release.

A multiplex PCR was run with 60 Vbeta primers and 13 Jbeta primers. The data were produced by immunoSEQ multiplex PCR, yet TCRdb's version contains in-frame clones alone and is incomplete. Found here are about 120,000 clones, around 70% of them singletons; the top ten hold more than 9%. This clone was seen only a few times. Sequencing was carried out using PBMCs. The receptor was derived from a woman between 45 and 65 years old in good health and CMV-seropositive.

The CDR3 spells CSVEDPPTGFGGYTF. In DNA form, the CDR3 reads TGCAGCGTTGAAGACCCCCCGACAGGATTCGGTGGCTACACCTTC. The rearrangement uses TRBV29-1 and TRBJ1-2, with a tentative D call TRBD1 (6 bases). V lost 0 bases and J 7 bases, leaving 18 bases between the germline ends. Germline V lookup: CDR1 SQVTM, CDR2 ANQGSEA. The CDR3 consists of 15 residues.